The present TCR beta chain was sequenced within a study of shared clonotypes between healthy human individuals (dated by TCRdb to 2019 to 2021). Looking at the study overall: Two women and a few men aged 18 to 49 years were included in the cohort. For each donor, three plates each were used for CD4 naive and CD4 memory, two plates were used for CD8 naive, and one plate was used for CD8 memory. To estimate repertoire size and how much clonotype sharing occurs between individuals, the study deeply sequenced the blood TCR repertoires of roughly 5 healthy adults. To increase sequencing depth and limit assay-specific biases, TCR repertoire library preparation and sequencing were carried out by different laboratories using diverse techniques. Between about 0.85 and 9.5 billion PBMCs per donor were obtained by leukapheresis.

About this clone: Its specific antigen is unknown. Base qualities are not recorded, but no much larger clone differs from it by a single base.

The donors were healthy, HIV-negative adults with no recently reported acute infections or vaccinations. All donors were Caucasian adults living in Nashville, Tennessee, USA. CD4+ T cells were enriched by magnetic negative selection, after which naive cells were positively selected on CD45RA and the negative fraction was taken as the memory subset. Blood was collected by leukapheresis, and PBMCs were isolated by Ficoll-Histopaque density gradient centrifugation and then cryopreserved in liquid nitrogen vapor phase. Analytical flow cytometry was used to check the purity and quantity of every magnetically sorted T cell population. Genomic DNA was isolated from each sorted fraction and quantified by UV absorbance on a Nanodrop 2000c. TCR CDR3 regions were amplified from genomic DNA by multiplex PCR using the deep immunoSEQ assay. For each cell subset, the extracted genomic DNA was distributed evenly across all wells of several immunoSEQ 96-well plates, and each plate served as one replicate. For sorted subsets, each replicate PCR was loaded with 200 ng genomic DNA, equivalent to some 27,000 T cell genomes. The purified libraries were quantified using a Qubit 3.0 fluorometer, sized with a Bioanalyzer 2100, and then quantified again using the KAPA Library Quantification kit. Every immunoSEQ 96-well plate was sequenced on a dedicated single-read 150-cycle Illumina NextSeq 550 flow cell. On the study's bioinformatics: Because the immunoSEQ output held only junctional sequences and lacked quality scores, the filtering could not match the filtering applied to full-length reads. Sequences were annotated with PyIR, a Python wrapper for IgBLAST v1.9, using IMGT germline references to assign V/J genes and CDR3. Reads were removed for weak V/J assignments (E-value above 1e-6), missing CDR3, stop codons, out-of-frame junctions, or ambiguous translated residues. A V3J clonotype was defined by an identical inferred V gene, J gene, and CDR3 amino acid sequence. Percentage overlap between repertoires was calculated by dividing the number of shared unique clonotypes by the size of the smaller repertoire. Repertoire richness was assessed with RTK rarefaction, the Chao1 estimator, and Recon v2.1 estimates of unobserved clonotypes. For all TCRbeta clonotypes obtained by the gDNA method from four donors, generation probabilities were computed with OLGA. The clones in this table, taken by TCRdb from immuneACCESS, are in-frame only. Not every clone is retained; where verified, under half of the shortfall comes from an unresolved V gene, and the cause of the rest is unknown. The DNA gave D and trimming, while V, J and clone size come from that table. The sample profile shows roughly 2.6 million clones; 90% to 95% of them were found once. The ten largest clones add up to roughly 0.15% of the sample.

What the study reported, not specific to this receptor: Clonotypes shared by all four sorted-subset donors showed higher generation probabilities than non-shared clonotypes. Naive subsets generally had larger estimated clonotype richness than memory subsets did. When a handful of donors were compared, the shared fraction of clonotypes was 5% to 6.5% for naive CD4, approximately 3.5% for naive CD8, roughly 2.3% for memory CD4, and around 0.4% for memory CD8. Sampling was restricted to blood, and TCR repertoires in tissue are likely to differ from TCR repertoires in blood. Pairwise subsampling led to the expectation that sequencing depth would affect the degree of clonotype sharing among donors. The genetic and exposure-history diversity represented was limited by the small number of donors. Incomplete sequencing was indicated by rarefaction of sorted-subset datasets, despite the large sequencing depth.

Here V drops 1 base and J drops 6 bases, and the junction holds 8 bases not matched to any gene. The CDR3 has 16 amino acids, counting the end cysteine and phenylalanine. Only the CDR3 part of the read is kept: 48 bases, read in frame from the first base. CDR1 and CDR2 are drawn from the germline V gene: LGHNA, YNFKEQ. The chain is made from TRBV4-2 and TRBJ2-3; 9 bases in the junction line up with TRBD1. Sequencing was done on a sample of naive CD4+ T cells sorted from blood. Explained via the paper, the cell subset or site label denotes: CD45RA+ positively selected. The source of this sequence is a man aged 18 to 35 in good health. The CDR3 reads as follows: CASSQVLGQGKDTQYF. The DNA reads TGTGCCAGCAGCCAAGTTTTGGGACAGGGAAAGGATACGCAGTATTTT.